The clone carrying this T cell receptor beta chain appeared many times. This record belongs to a study of regulatory T cells in long-lasting Graves disease. Time point of the sample: newly diagnosed GD, antithyroid drugs for less than 3 months. Following extraction of RNA from PBMCs, that RNA was used to make the TCR library. Construction of the TCR beta libraries employed iRepertoire HTBI primers in conjunction with Arm-PCR of CDR3 regions. Each CDR3 protein is one row after TCRdb ran MiXCR on the multiplex PCR reads. The sample includes 540,000 or so distinct CDR3 sequences, less than 15% of them seen just once. The same data also went into a second study, on T cells in Graves' hyperthyroidism and ophthalmopathy.

The receptor comes from a man between 25 and 39 years old with Graves disease. This specimen was peripheral blood mononuclear cells (PBMCs), taken at new diagnosis, from a patient treated with antithyroid drugs.

CDR3 sequence (DNA): TGTGCCAGCAGCGAGGGGGTCTACGAGCAGTACTTC. Residues: CASSEGVYEQYF. The chain carries TRBV3-1 and TRBJ2-7, with D perhaps matching TRBD1 (6 bases). Between the trimmed V and J ends, which lost 5 bases and 3 bases, there was a span of 8 bases. Per germline, CDR1 LGHDT and CDR2 YNNKEL (reference sequence). CDR3 length: 12 amino acids.